The clone carrying this T cell receptor beta chain showed up just a few times. Its antigen is unknown. The source of the sample is a study of T cell repertoires in cytomegalovirus infection. The overall study: CMV infection and matching HLA type were both indicated by public TCR beta signatures. Study observations and caveats: Cumulative public TCR beta family frequency identified CMV carriers with the relevant HLA. HLA-C-restricted, CMV-specific TCR beta clonotypes were dominant ex vivo.

This CDR3 is built from 15 residues. Trimming cost V 5 bases and J 5 bases; bases outside gene matches: 9. Germline V CDR1 and CDR2: DFQATT, SNEGSKA (reference sequence). TCRdb redid the calling of the reads with MiXCR, one entry per CDR3 protein. Of roughly 310,000 distinct CDR3 sequences in the sample, about a sixth were seen once. Sample: PBMCs. The chain uses TRBV20-1 and TRBJ1-5; 10 bases are shared with TRBD1. The receptor comes from a human donor in good health (CMV status not recorded). Some clones in this sample may be carry-over from other donors' samples. CDR3 protein: CSAETGQGGDQPQHF. Written as DNA, the CDR3 is TGCAGTGCTGAAACCGGACAGGGGGGTGATCAGCCCCAGCATTTT.